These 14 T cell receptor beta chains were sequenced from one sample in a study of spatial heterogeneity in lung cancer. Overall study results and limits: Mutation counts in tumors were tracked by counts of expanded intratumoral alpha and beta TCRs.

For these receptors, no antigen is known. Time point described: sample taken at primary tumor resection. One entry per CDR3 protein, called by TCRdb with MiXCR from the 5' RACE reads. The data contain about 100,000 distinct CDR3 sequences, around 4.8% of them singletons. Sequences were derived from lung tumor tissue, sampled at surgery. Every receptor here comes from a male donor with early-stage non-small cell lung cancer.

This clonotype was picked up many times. CDR3 sequence reads: CASSHRPGANTEAFF. CDR3 nucleotides: TGTGCCAGCAGCCACCGGCCAGGGGCGAACACTGAAGCTTTCTTT. The rearrangement links TRBV11-2 to TRBJ1-1; a possible D gene is TRBD1 (6 bases). The CDR3 totals 15 residues. CDR1 is SGHAT and CDR2 is FQNNGV in the germline V gene. The V end lost 5 bases, the J end lost 1 base, and 14 bases lay between the germline ends.

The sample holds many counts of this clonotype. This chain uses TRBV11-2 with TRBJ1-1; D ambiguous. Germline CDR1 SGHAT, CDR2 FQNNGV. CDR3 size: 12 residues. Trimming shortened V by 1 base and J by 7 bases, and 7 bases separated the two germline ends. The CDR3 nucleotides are TGTGCCAGCAGCTTAGGCGGAATTGAAGCTTTCTTT. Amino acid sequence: CASSLGGIEAFF.

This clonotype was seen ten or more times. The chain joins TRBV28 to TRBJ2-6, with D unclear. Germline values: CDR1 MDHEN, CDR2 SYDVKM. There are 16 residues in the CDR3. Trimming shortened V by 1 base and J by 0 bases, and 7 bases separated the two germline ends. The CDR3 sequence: CASSLSIDSGANVLTF. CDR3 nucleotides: TGTGCCAGCAGTTTATCTATTGACTCTGGGGCCAACGTCCTGACTTTC.

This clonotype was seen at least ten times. The CDR3 bases are TGTGCCAGCCGGGATGAGGCCAAAAACATTCAGTACTTC. The encoded protein is CASRDEAKNIQYF. V usage is TRBV6-6 and J usage is TRBJ2-4; D is perhaps TRBD2 (5 bases). The CDR3 consists of 13 residues. Trimming pared 8 bases from V and 1 base from J, leaving 9 bases between. The germline V gene encodes CDR1 MNHNY and CDR2 SVGAGI (reference sequence).

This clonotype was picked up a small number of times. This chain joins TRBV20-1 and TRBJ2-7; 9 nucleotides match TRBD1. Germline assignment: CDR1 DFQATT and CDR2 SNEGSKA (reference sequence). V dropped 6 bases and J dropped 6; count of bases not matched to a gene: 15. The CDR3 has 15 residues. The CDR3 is CSAPSRGTGSVEQYF. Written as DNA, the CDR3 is TGCAGTGCGCCATCCCGGGGGACAGGGTCTGTCGAGCAGTACTTC.

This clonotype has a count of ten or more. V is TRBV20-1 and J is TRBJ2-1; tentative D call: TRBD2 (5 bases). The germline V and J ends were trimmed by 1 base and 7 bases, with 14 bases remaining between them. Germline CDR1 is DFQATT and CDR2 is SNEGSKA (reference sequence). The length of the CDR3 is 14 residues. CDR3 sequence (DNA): TGCAGTGCTAGAGGACTAAGACACTGGAATGAGCAGTTCTTC. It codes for CSARGLRHWNEQFF.

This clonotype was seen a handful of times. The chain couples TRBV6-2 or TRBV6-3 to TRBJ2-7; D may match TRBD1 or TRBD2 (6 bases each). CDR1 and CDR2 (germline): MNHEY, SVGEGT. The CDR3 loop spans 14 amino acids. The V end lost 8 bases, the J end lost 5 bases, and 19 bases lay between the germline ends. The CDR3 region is CASSPWGAAHEQYF. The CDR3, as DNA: TGTGCCAGCTCCCCTTGGGGGGCGGCACACGAGCAGTACTTC.

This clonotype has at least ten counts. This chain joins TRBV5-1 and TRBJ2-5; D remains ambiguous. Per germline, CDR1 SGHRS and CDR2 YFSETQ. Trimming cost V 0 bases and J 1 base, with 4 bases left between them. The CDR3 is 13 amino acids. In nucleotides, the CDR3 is TGCGCCAGCAGCTTGGTATTCCAAGAGACCCAGTACTTC. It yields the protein CASSLVFQETQYF.

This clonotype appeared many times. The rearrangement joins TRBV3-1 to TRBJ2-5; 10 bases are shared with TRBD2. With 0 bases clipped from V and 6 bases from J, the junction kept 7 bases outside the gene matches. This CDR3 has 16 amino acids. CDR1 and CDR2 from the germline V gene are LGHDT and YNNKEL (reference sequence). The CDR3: CASSQDSSGSVKTQYF. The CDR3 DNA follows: TGTGCCAGCAGCCAAGATTCTAGCGGGAGCGTAAAGACCCAGTACTTC.

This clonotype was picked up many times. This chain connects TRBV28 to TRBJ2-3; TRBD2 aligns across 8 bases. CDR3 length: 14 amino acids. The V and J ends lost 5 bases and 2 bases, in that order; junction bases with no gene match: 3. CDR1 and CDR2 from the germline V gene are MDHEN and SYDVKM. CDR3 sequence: CASSRAGVTDTQYF. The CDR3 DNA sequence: TGTGCCAGCAGTAGAGCGGGAGTCACAGATACGCAGTATTTT.

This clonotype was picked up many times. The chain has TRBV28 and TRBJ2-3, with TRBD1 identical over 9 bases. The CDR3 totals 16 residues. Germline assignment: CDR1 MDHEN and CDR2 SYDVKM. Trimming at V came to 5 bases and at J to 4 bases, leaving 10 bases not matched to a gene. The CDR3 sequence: CASSVQGAIGADTQYF. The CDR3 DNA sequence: TGTGCCAGCAGTGTACAGGGGGCCATCGGTGCAGATACGCAGTATTTT.

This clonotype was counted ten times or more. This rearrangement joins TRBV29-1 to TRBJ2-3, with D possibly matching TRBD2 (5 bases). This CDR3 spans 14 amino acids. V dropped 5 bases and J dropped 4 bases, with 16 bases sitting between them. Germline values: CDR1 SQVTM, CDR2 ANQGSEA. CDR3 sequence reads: CSVLLALGPDTQYF. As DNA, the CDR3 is TGCAGCGTTTTGCTAGCCCTAGGTCCAGATACGCAGTATTTT.

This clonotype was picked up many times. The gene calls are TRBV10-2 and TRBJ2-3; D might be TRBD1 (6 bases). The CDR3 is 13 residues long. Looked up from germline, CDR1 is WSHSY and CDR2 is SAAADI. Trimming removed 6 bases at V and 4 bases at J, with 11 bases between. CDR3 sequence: CASRDRFPDTQYF. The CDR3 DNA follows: TGCGCCAGCAGGGACAGATTTCCAGATACGCAGTATTTT.

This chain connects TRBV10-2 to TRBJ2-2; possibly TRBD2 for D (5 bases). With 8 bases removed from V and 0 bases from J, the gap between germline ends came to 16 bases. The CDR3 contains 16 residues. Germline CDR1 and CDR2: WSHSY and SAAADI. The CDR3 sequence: CASEKVEVPNTGELFF. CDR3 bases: TGCGCCAGCGAGAAAGTGGAGGTTCCGAACACCGGGGAGCTGTTTTTT.